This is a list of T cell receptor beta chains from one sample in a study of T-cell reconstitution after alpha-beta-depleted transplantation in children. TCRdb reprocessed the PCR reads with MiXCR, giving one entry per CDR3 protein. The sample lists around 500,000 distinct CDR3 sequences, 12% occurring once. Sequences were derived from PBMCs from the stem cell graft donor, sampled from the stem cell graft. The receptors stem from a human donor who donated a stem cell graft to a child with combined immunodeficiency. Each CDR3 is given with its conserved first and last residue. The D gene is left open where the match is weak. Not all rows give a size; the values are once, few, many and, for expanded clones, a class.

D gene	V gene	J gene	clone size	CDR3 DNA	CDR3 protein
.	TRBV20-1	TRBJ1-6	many	TGCAGTGCTAGTTCGATTTTTTGGGGTAACTATAATTCACCCCTCCACTTT	CSASSIFWGNYNSPLHF
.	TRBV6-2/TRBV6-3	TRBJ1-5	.	TGTGCCAGCAGTTATGTGGCAGGCGCCGAGCCCCAGCATTTT	CASSYVAGAEPQHF
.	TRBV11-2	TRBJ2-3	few	TGTGCCAGCAGCTTAGAAGCGGATGCAGATACGCAGTATTTT	CASSLEADADTQYF
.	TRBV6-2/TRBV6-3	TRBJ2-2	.	TGTGCCAGCCTCACCCCTGGCGGCGGTAGGGGGGAGCTGTTTTTT	CASLTPGGGRGELFF
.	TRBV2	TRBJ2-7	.	TGTGCCAGCCTGGAAAGACATTCCTCCTACGAGCAGTACTTC	CASLERHSSYEQYF
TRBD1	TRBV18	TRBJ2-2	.	TGTGCCAGCTCACCACGGGACAGGGCCCCGAACACCGGGGAGCTGTTTTTT	CASSPRDRAPNTGELFF
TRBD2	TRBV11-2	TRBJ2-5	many	TGTGCCAGCAGCAACAGCGGGGGTTCGGAGACCCAGTACTTC	CASSNSGGSETQYF
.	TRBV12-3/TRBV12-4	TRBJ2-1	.	TGTGCCAGCAGTTTAGATCCTAGATCTTCCTACAATGAGCAGTTCTTC	CASSLDPRSSYNEQFF
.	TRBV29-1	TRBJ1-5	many	TGCAGCGTGGCCAACACAGACAATCAGCCCCAGCATTTT	CSVANTDNQPQHF
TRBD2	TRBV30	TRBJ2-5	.	TGTGCCTGGAGTGGCGGACTAGCGGGAGAGACCCAGTACTTC	CAWSGGLAGETQYF